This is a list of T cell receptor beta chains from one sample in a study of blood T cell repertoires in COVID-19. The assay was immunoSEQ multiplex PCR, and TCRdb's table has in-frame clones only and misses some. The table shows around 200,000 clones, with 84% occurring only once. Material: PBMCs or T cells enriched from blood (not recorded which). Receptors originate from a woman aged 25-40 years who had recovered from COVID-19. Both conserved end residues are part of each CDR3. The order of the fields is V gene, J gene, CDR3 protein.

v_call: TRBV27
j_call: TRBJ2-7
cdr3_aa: CASSLNRGPYEQYF

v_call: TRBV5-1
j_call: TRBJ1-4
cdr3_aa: CASSRQGSGEKLFF

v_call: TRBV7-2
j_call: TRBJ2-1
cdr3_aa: CASSTRRAGEEQFF

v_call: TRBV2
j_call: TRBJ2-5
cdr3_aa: CASSGRLAGGKETQYF

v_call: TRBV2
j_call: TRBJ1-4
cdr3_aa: CASSLGQGAKKLFF

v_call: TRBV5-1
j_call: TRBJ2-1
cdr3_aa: CASTKSGSSYNEQFF

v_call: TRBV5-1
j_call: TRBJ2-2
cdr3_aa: CASSSLSVSPLAGELFF

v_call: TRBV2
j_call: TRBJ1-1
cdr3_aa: CASSEEKGAGTEAFF

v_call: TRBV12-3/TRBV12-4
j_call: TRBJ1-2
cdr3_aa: CASSYGGSYGYTF

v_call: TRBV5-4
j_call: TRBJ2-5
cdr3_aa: CASSLGRDGETQYF

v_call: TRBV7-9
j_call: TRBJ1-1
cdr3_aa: CASSLGRRGTEAFF

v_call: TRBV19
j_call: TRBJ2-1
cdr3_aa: CASSDRDRAGNEQFF

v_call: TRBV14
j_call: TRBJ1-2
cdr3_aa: CASSQGQGYGYTF

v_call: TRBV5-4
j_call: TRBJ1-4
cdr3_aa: CASSSRFFPRDYNEKLFF

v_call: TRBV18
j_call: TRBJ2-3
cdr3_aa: CASSPRQTSTDTQYF

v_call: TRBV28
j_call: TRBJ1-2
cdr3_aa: CASSPRRDTHGYTF

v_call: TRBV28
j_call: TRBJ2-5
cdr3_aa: CATRTSGRALQTQYF

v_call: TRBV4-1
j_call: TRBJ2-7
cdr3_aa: CASSQRSSGTGVYEQYF

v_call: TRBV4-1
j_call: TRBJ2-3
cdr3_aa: CASSQGRQSTDTQYF

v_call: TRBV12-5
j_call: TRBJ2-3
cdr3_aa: CASGTGLAGTDTQYF

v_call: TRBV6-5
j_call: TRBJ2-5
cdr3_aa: CASSYGQGRETQYF

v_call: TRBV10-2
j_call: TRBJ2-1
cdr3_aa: CASKPGTGGYNEQFF

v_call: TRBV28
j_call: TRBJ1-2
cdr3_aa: CASSFGDRGPVYGYTF

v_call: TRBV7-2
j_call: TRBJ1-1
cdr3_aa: CASSRTGLNTEAFF

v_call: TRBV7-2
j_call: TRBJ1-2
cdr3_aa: CASSLGGQVYGYTF

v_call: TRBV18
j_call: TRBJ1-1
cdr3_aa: CASSPLGVTEAFF

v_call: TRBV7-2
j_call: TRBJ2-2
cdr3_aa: CASSPLGGLNPPGELFF

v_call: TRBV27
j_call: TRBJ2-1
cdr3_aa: CASSLLAGGTNEQFF

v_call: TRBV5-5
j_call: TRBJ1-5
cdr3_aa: CASSLSTGTSNQPQHF

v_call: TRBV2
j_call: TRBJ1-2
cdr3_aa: CASTRGTALYGYTF

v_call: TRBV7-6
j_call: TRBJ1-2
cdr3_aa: CASSSGGRYGYTF

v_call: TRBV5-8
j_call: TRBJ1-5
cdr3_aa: CASSLGQTSNQPQHF

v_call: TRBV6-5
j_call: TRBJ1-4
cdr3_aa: CASSSGEGGEKLFF

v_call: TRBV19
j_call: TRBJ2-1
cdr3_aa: CASSILAEFSEQFF

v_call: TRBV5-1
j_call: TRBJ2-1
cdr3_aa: CASSLGRAYNEQFF

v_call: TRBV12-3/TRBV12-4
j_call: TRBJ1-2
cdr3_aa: CASSLGGPQGYTF

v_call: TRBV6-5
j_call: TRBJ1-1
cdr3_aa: CASHAGPEAFF

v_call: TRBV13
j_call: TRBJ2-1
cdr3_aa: CASSPRPGGYNEQFF

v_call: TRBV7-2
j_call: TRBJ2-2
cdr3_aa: CASSLPSSGNTGELFF

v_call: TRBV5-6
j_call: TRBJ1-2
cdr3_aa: CASSIGRVANFGYTF

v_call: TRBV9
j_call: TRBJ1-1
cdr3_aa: CASSVNRGEAFF

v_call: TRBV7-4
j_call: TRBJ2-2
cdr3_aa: CAPSAGARGTGELFF

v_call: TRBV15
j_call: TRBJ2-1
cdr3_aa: CATSRDLAGDPFF

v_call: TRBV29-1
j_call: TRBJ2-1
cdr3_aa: CSVVDRVRSYNEQFF

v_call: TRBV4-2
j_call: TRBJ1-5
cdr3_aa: CASGRDRDQPQHF

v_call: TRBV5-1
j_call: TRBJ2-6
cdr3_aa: CASSLGQTLSGANVLTF

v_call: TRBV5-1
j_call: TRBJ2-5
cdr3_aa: CASSLSLQDEETQYF